This TCR beta chain was found in a study of cytomegalovirus exposure and HLA in healthy donors. Study observations and caveats: Later genetic work tied a missense DCLRE1C variant to beta-chain V and J trimming. A later analysis found most CMV-associated TCR beta chains apparently HLA-restricted.

PCR primers comprised 60 Vbeta and 13 Jbeta primers. The table came from immunoSEQ multiplex PCR; TCRdb's copy has only in-frame clones and leaves some out. The sample has 150,000 or so clones, roughly 80% seen once; the top ten hold around 13%. Of note for this clone: Its cognate antigen is unknown.

Germline-derived CDR1 and CDR2 are SGHAT and FQNNGV. This CDR3 comprises 15 residues. Trimming took 3 bases from V and 4 from J, leaving 12 bases between them. The specimen was PBMCs. The receptor was isolated from a man under 40 in good health and CMV-seropositive. The V and J genes are TRBV11-2 and TRBJ1-4; no reliable D call. In nucleotides, the CDR3 is TGTGCCAGCAGCTTCAGTAGACATATTAATGAAAAACTGTTTTTT. Its protein is CASSFSRHINEKLFF. The entire variable domain, with the rest obtained from reference TRBV11-2 and TRBJ1-4, is as follows: EAGVAQSPRYKIIEKRQSVAFWCNPISGHATLYWYQQILGQGPKLLIQFQNNGVVDDSQLPKDRFSAERLKGVDSTLKIQPAKLEDSAVYLCASSFSRHINEKLFFGSGTQLSVL.